Below, 16 T cell receptor beta chains from the same sample are listed, as sequenced in a study of early T cells in non-severe SARS-CoV-2 infection. TCRdb passed the 5' RACE reads through MiXCR, listing each CDR3 protein once. The table has some 48,000 distinct CDR3 sequences, about 7.8% seen once. Sequencing used whole blood. The receptors shown here come from an adult who was a healthcare worker with PCR-confirmed SARS-CoV-2 infection or an uninfected control (not recorded which).

The table lists this clonotype with many counts. V is TRBV29-1 and J is TRBJ1-4; D is ambiguous. Trimming removed 4 bases from V and 7 bases from J, with 10 bases in between. The CDR3 spans 12 residues. CDR1 and CDR2 from the germline V gene are SQVTM and ANQGSEA. CDR3 DNA: TGCAGCGTTGGGACGGGTCGTGAAAAACTGTTTTTT. Translated, it gives CSVGTGREKLFF.

This clonotype was seen more than once but under ten times. This chain's CDR3 is CSVKTGGNQPQHF. As DNA, the CDR3 is TGCAGCGTGAAGACAGGGGGCAATCAGCCCCAGCATTTT. The chain recombines TRBV29-1 with TRBJ1-5, with TRBD1 matching over 8 bases. Germline lookup yields CDR1 SQVTM and CDR2 ANQGSEA. The CDR3 totals 13 residues. V shed 6 bases, J shed 2 bases, and the junction held 3 bases outside the gene matches.

This clonotype was found many times. This chain joins TRBV6-6 and TRBJ2-1; 11 positions match TRBD2. Trimming took 2 bases from V and 4 from J; bases not matched to a gene: 25. CDR3 length: 23 amino acids. Germline loops: CDR1 MNHNY, CDR2 SVGAGI (reference sequence). The CDR3 DNA reads TGTGCCAGCAGTTACGGGTACTCGGCTAGCGGGGGGCCCCTCGCAACTTTATACAATGAGCAGTTCTTC. Translation gives CASSYGYSASGGPLATLYNEQFF.

This clonotype has ten or more counts. This chain links TRBV27 with TRBJ1-5; 7 bases align to TRBD1. Unmatched junction bases numbered 4, after V lost 6 bases and J lost 2 bases. Germline loops: CDR1 MNHEY, CDR2 SMNVEV (reference sequence). The CDR3 spans 14 residues. The chain's CDR3 is CASSNDRGNQPQHF. CDR3 DNA sequence: TGTGCCAGCAGCAATGACAGGGGCAATCAGCCCCAGCATTTT.

V usage is TRBV10-1 and J usage is TRBJ2-3; 8 bases map to TRBD1. V lost 5 bases to trimming and J lost 1 base; unmatched junction nucleotides: 2. CDR3 length: 14 residues. Germline CDR1 and CDR2: WNHNN and SYGVQD (reference sequence). As DNA, the CDR3 is TGCGCCAGCAGTTCGGACAGGGGCACAGATACGCAGTATTTT. It encodes CASSSDRGTDTQYF.

This clonotype turned up a few times. The V gene is TRBV4-2, the J gene TRBJ1-6, with D tentatively TRBD1 (6 bases). CDR3 size: 16 residues. CDR1 is LGHNA, CDR2 YNFKEQ, per germline. V was cut by 0 bases and J by 10 bases, with 16 bases left in between. The CDR3 DNA is TGTGCCAGCAGCCAAGATCTAAGGGGGATCGTCTCACCCCTCCACTTT. Residues: CASSQDLRGIVSPLHF.

A few counts support this clonotype. The genes are TRBV12-3 or TRBV12-4 and TRBJ1-4; unclear D gene. This CDR3 contains 10 residues. The V end lost 5 bases, the J end lost 8 bases, and 3 bases lay between the germline ends. CDR3 sequence: CASSGEKLFF. The DNA for the CDR3 is TGTGCCAGCAGTGGGGAAAAACTGTTTTTT.

This clonotype was seen many times. The chain has TRBV6-2 or TRBV6-3 and TRBJ2-3; tentatively, D is TRBD1 or TRBD2 (5 bases each). The CDR3 consists of 14 residues. V gave up 6 bases and J gave up 2 bases, with 12 bases separating them. Germline CDR1 MNHEY, CDR2 SVGEGT. The CDR3 is CASSRRGPTDTQYF. The CDR3 DNA reads as TGTGCCAGCAGCCGAAGGGGACCCACAGATACGCAGTATTTT.

This clonotype was recorded at least ten times. The chain couples TRBV6-2 or TRBV6-3 to TRBJ1-5; D call uncertain. The germline V gene encodes CDR1 MNHEY and CDR2 SVGEGT. The V and J ends lost 3 bases and 0 bases respectively, with 9 bases between them. This CDR3 comprises 15 residues. The CDR3 loop reads CASSYKSNSNQPQHF. CDR3 coding DNA: TGTGCCAGCAGTTATAAATCAAATAGCAATCAGCCCCAGCATTTT.

The gene calls are TRBV30 and TRBJ1-6; weak D call: TRBD1 (6 bases). V shed 4 bases and J shed 15 bases, with 13 bases lying between them. Germline V gives CDR1 GTSNPN, CDR2 SVGIG (reference sequence). The CDR3 contains 11 residues. CDR3 sequence (DNA): TGTGCCTGGACCGAACAGGGATACCTCCACTTT. Protein: CAWTEQGYLHF.

Turning to this clonotype: Being one base from a much bigger clone, this may be a read error. CDR3 in amino acids: CTSSSGQQPQHF. CDR3 DNA sequence: TGTACCAGCAGTTCTGGACAGCAGCCCCAGCATTTT. This sequence joins TRBV12-3 or TRBV12-4 and TRBJ1-5; D possibly corresponds to TRBD1 (6 bases). The CDR3 runs 12 residues.

This clonotype was found many times. V is TRBV28 and J is TRBJ2-7; D is unresolved. Germline V gives CDR1 MDHEN, CDR2 SYDVKM. V lost 7 bases and J 0 bases, leaving 13 bases between the germline ends. The CDR3 is made up of 14 amino acids. The CDR3 DNA sequence: TGTGCCAGCACCCCGATAGAAAACTCCTACGAGCAGTACTTC. Translating it yields CASTPIENSYEQYF.

Of note for this clonotype: Just one base apart from a much larger clone, this may be a read error. This rearrangement joins TRBV20-1 to TRBJ1-2; the D is unclear. In germline, CDR1 is DFQATT, CDR2 SNEGSKA (reference sequence). V was shortened by 5 bases and J by 2 bases, with 9 bases between the two germline ends. This CDR3 spans 12 amino acids. The CDR3 region is CSAVDPNYGYTF. The CDR3, as DNA: TGCAGTGCTGTGGACCCGAACTATGGCTACACCTTC.

The chain recombines TRBV18 with TRBJ1-2, with D possibly matching TRBD1 (6 bases). V lost 8 bases and J 4 bases, leaving 8 bases between the germline ends. Germline loops: CDR1 KGHSH, CDR2 LQKENI. The CDR3 covers 11 residues. The CDR3 loop is CASTQGYGYTF. The CDR3 DNA follows: TGTGCCAGCACACAGGGCTATGGCTACACCTTC.

Sample share makes this clonotype medium-sized. The chain recombines TRBV29-1 with TRBJ2-1; D not resolved. Germline CDR1 reads SQVTM; CDR2 reads ANQGSEA. V was cut by 5 bases and J by 8 bases, with 10 bases left in between. CDR3 size: 11 residues. The CDR3 DNA reads as TGCAGCGTTTGGGGTCCCGATGAGCAGTTCTTC. It translates to CSVWGPDEQFF.

This clonotype was recorded at least ten times. J is TRBJ1-2 and V is TRBV21-1. TRBV21-1 is marked as a pseudogene. The CDR3 covers 14 residues. CDR3 nucleotides: TGTGCCAGCAGCAAAGCCGGGGAAAACTATGGCTACACCTTC. Translation: CASSKAGENYGYTF.